The following is a T cell receptor (beta chain) sequence with its context. Original processing notes: Estimation of nucleated cell counts was performed using reference gene primer amplification. The table came from immunoSEQ multiplex PCR; TCRdb's copy has only in-frame clones and leaves some out. The DNA gave D and trimming, while V, J and clone size come from that table. The sample yields about 27,000 clones, 65% to 90% seen once. The data are from a study of blood T cell repertoires in COVID-19. Study in general: Sites in the United States, Italy and Spain provided acute and convalescent COVID-19 samples. The analysed material was cDNA or gDNA that came from T cells, B-cell-depleted T cells, or PBMCs.

The sequenced material came from peripheral blood. The clonotype was recovered from a man aged 65 to 85 with active COVID-19.

CDR3 region: CASSLRDRYAGEQFF. The CDR3 bases are TGTGCCAGCAGCTTGCGGGACAGGTATGCAGGCGAGCAGTTCTTC. The genes are TRBV5-5 and TRBJ2-1, with 8 positions matching TRBD1. V shed 1 base, J shed 10 bases, and the junction held 10 bases outside the gene matches. Germline-derived CDR1 and CDR2 are SGHKS and YYEKEE (reference sequence). The CDR3 runs 15 residues.